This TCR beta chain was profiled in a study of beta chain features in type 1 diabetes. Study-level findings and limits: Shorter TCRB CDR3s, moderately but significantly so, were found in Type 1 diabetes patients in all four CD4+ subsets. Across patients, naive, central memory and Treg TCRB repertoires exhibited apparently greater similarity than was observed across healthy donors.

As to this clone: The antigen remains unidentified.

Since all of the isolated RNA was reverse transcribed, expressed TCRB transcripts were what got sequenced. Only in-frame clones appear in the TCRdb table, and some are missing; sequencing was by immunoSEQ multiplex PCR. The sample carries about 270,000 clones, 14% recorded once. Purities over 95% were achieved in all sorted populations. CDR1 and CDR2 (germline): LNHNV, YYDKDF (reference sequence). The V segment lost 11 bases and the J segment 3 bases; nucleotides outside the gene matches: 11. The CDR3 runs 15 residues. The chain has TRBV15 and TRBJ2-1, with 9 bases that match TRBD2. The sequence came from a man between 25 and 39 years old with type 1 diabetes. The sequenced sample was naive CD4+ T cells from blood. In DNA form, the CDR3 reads TGTGCCGTAAAGCCTTTGACTAGCGGCTACAATGAGCAGTTCTTC. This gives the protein CAVKPLTSGYNEQFF.